The 13 T cell receptor beta chains below come from one sample, sequenced in a study of shared clonotypes between healthy human individuals. Libraries were prepared by immunoSEQ multiplex PCR; TCRdb keeps only in-frame clonotypes and omits some of them. In the table there are 2 million to 3 million clones, over 85% of which are singletons. The sample was naive CD4+ T cells from PBMCs. As to subset: CD45RA+ positively selected. These receptors all come from a man aged 18 to 29 in good health. Some clones in this sample may be carry-over from other donors' samples.

This clone came up a few times. The rearrangement joins TRBV7-2 to TRBJ1-5, with D perhaps matching TRBD1 (6 bases). Trimming stripped 3 bases from V and 3 bases from J, with 9 bases between. Germline loops: CDR1 SGHTA, CDR2 FQGNSA. This CDR3 has 14 residues. CDR3 amino acids: CASSFGQPNQPQHF. The DNA for the CDR3 is TGTGCCAGCAGCTTTGGACAGCCCAATCAGCCCCAGCATTTT.

This chain connects TRBV16 to TRBJ2-1; the D is unclear. Germline loops: CDR1 KGHSY, CDR2 FQNENV. The CDR3 is 11 amino acids. With 4 bases removed from V and 10 bases from J, the gap between germline ends came to 8 bases. In nucleotides, the CDR3 is TGTGCCAGCAGCCCTCGAAGAGAGCAGTTCTTC. This codes for CASSPRREQFF.

CDR3 nucleotide sequence: TGCGCCAGCAGGGCCGGGACAGCCACCGGGGAGCTGTTTTTT. Translation: CASRAGTATGELFF. The chain employs TRBV5-1 and TRBJ2-2; 7 bases line up with TRBD1. Germline V gives CDR1 SGHRS, CDR2 YFSETQ. Trimming cost V 5 bases and J 4 bases; bases outside gene matches: 5. This CDR3 has 14 residues.

V and J are TRBV28 and TRBJ2-3, with no clear D. With 7 bases removed from V and 2 bases from J, the gap between germline ends came to 13 bases. Germline CDR1 MDHEN, CDR2 SYDVKM. This CDR3 is built from 14 residues. The CDR3 bases are TGTGCCAGCACAGGCAGACCCACCACAGATACGCAGTATTTT. Its translation is CASTGRPTTDTQYF. The complete variable domain, with remaining parts taken from reference TRBV28 and TRBJ2-3, reads DVKVTQSSRYLVKRTGEKVFLECVQDMDHENMFWYRQDPGLGLRLIYFSYDVKMKEKGDIPEGYSVSREKKERFSLILESASTNQTSMYLCASTGRPTTDTQYFGPGTRLTVL.

The V call is TRBV4-1, the J call TRBJ2-7, with 7 bases identical to TRBD2. Germline values: CDR1 MGHRA, CDR2 YSYEKL. J was trimmed by 5 bases and V by 3 bases; bases with no gene match: 16. CDR3 length: 17 amino acids. The CDR3 nucleotides read TGCGCCAGCAGCCACCCCCCTGGCTGGCGGGAGAGGAACGAGCAGTACTTC. Its protein is CASSHPPGWRERNEQYF.

A few counts support this clone. The CDR3 DNA is TGTGCCAGCAGCTTATACGAGGTCACTGAAGCTTTCTTT. This sequence encodes CASSLYEVTEAFF. The chain is built from TRBV7-3 and TRBJ1-1; D not resolved. Germline V lookup: CDR1 SGHTA, CDR2 FQGTGA. With 2 bases removed from V and 4 bases from J, the gap between germline ends came to 8 bases. This CDR3 comprises 13 residues.

This clone was detected only a few times. The rearrangement uses TRBV5-1 and TRBJ2-5, with 10 bases that match TRBD1. CDR1 SGHRS and CDR2 YFSETQ come from the germline V gene. The CDR3 contains 16 residues. The V gene end was trimmed by 4 bases and the J gene end by 2 bases; junction bases not matched to a gene: 8. As DNA, the CDR3 is TGCGCCAGCAGCGACCGACAGGGGGCTTCGCAAGAGACCCAGTACTTC. Its translation is CASSDRQGASQETQYF.

This clone was found a few times. The CDR3 sequence: CASSETALNEKLFF. CDR3 sequence (DNA): TGTGCCAGCAGTGAAACAGCACTTAATGAAAAACTGTTTTTT. The J gene is TRBJ1-4, the V gene TRBV9; D unresolved. The germline gives CDR1 SGDLS, CDR2 YYNGEE. This CDR3 region has 14 residues. V gave up 5 bases and J gave up 4 bases, with 12 bases separating them.

The chain joins TRBV20-1 to TRBJ1-2; the D is unclear. Germline CDR1 and CDR2: DFQATT and SNEGSKA (reference sequence). Trimming removed 3 bases from V and 8 bases from J, with 10 bases in between. This CDR3 contains 11 residues. CDR3 in amino acids: CSASKGEGYTF. The DNA of the CDR3 is TGCAGTGCTAGTAAGGGAGAAGGCTACACCTTC.

Worth noting for this clone: The sample contains more than one DNA sequence encoding this CDR3. The chain uses TRBV29-1 and TRBJ2-7; the D gene is possibly TRBD1 (5 bases). V was shortened by 2 bases and J by 2 bases, with 7 bases between the two germline ends. The germline V gene has CDR1 SQVTM and CDR2 ANQGSEA. The length of the CDR3 is 12 residues. As DNA, the CDR3 is TGCAGCGTTGAACAGGGCCCCTACGAGCAGTACTTC. Its protein product is CSVEQGPYEQYF.

V gene TRBV4-2 combines with J gene TRBJ2-7; D uncertain. The CDR3 spans 15 residues. V was clipped by 0 bases and J by 0 bases, with 9 bases between them. Germline V gives CDR1 LGHNA, CDR2 YNFKEQ. The CDR3, as DNA: TGTGCCAGCAGCCAAGACTTGGGTAGCTCCTACGAGCAGTACTTC. Encoded protein: CASSQDLGSSYEQYF.

The V and J genes are TRBV7-3 and TRBJ2-1; TRBD2 aligns across 8 bases. The V and J ends lost 2 bases and 4 bases, in that order; junction bases with no gene match: 4. Germline V gives CDR1 SGHTA, CDR2 FQGTGA. The CDR3 is 15 residues long. The CDR3 DNA is TGTGCCAGCAGCTTAGCGGGACTAGATTACAATGAGCAGTTCTTC. It encodes CASSLAGLDYNEQFF.

This chain links TRBV5-1 with TRBJ2-5; D call uncertain. V lost 0 bases and J 3 bases, leaving 12 bases between the germline ends. The CDR3 sequence is 15 residues long. CDR1 and CDR2 from the germline V gene are SGHRS and YFSETQ. The DNA of the CDR3 is TGCGCCAGCAGCTTGGAAGGCTCCGGCGAAGAGACCCAGTACTTC. Its protein product is CASSLEGSGEETQYF. Combining the CDR3 with reference TRBV5-1 and TRBJ2-5 gives the whole variable domain KAGVTQTPRYLIKTRGQQVTLSCSPISGHRSVSWYQQTPGQGLQFLFEYFSETQRNKGNFPGRFSGRQFSNSRSEMNVSTLELGDSALYLCASSLEGSGEETQYFGPGTRLLVL.